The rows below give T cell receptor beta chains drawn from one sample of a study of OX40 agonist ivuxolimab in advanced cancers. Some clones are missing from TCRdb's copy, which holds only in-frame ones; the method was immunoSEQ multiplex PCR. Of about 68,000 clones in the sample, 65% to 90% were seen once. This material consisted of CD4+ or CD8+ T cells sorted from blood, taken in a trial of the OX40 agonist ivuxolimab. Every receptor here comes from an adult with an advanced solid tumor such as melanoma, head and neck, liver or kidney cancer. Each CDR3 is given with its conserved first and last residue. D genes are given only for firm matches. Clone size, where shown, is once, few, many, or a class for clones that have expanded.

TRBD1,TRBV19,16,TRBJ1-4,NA,TGTGCCAGTAGTTGGGACAGGGGCCTCTCTAATGAAAAACTGTTTTTT,CASSWDRGLSNEKLFF
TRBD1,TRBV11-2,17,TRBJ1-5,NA,TGTGCCAGCAGCTCCGAGGGGGACAGAATCCACAATCAGCCCCAGCATTTT,CASSSEGDRIHNQPQHF
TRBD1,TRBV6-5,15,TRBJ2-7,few,TGTGCCAGCCGACTCTCTAGGACAGGAAACTACGAGCAGTACTTC,CASRLSRTGNYEQYF
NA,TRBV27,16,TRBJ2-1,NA,TGTGCCAGCAGTTCCCAGGTAGGGCTACTGGGCAATGAGCAGTTCTTC,CASSSQVGLLGNEQFF
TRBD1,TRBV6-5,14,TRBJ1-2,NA,TGTGCCAGCAGTTTAGGTGACAGGGGCTATGGCTACACCTTC,CASSLGDRGYGYTF
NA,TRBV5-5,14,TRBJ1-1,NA,TGTGCCAGCAGCTTGGGAGTTGGGGGCACTGAAGCTTTCTTT,CASSLGVGGTEAFF
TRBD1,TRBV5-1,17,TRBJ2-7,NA,TGCGCCAGCAGCAACGGACAGGGTAATAGGGCCCTCGCAGAGCAGTACTTC,CASSNGQGNRALAEQYF
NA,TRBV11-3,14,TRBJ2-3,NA,TGTGCCAGCAGCCAGAGCCGGTGGGGAGATACGCAGTATTTT,CASSQSRWGDTQYF
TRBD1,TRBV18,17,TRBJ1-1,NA,TGTGCCAGCTCACCAAGGGGTAGGGGGCCCACGGACACTGAAGCTTTCTTT,CASSPRGRGPTDTEAFF
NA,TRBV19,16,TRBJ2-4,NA,TGTGCCAGTAGTATAACTGAGAAACTCGCCAAAAACATTCAGTACTTC,CASSITEKLAKNIQYF
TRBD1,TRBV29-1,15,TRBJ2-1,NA,TGCAGCGCCGCCTCCGGGACAGACTCCTACAATGAGCAGTTCTTC,CSAASGTDSYNEQFF
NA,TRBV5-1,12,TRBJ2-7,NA,TGCGCCAGCAGCCCTGTCGGCTACGAGCAGTACTTC,CASSPVGYEQYF
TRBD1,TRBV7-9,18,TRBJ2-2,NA,TGTGCCAGCAGCTCGGGACGGAAAACAGGGGGCGGCACCGGGGAGCTGTTTTTT,CASSSGRKTGGGTGELFF
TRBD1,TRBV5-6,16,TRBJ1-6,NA,TGTGCCAGCAGCTTGGGACAGGGGGCGTATAATTCACCCCTCCACTTT,CASSLGQGAYNSPLHF
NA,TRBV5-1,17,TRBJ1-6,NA,TGCGCCAGCAGCGCTAGAACAGGGACCAAAAACTATTCACCCCTCCACTTT,CASSARTGTKNYSPLHF
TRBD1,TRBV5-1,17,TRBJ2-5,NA,TGCGCCAGCAGCGCAGGACAGGGGACAATTAGAAAAGAGACCCAGTACTTC,CASSAGQGTIRKETQYF
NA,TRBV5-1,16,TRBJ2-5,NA,TGCGCCAGCAGCTTGGTGAACATGGGGGGCCAAGAGACCCAGTACTTC,CASSLVNMGGQETQYF
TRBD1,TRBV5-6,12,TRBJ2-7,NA,TGTGCCAGCAGCTTCGGCCGGGACAGGGTTTACTTC,CASSFGRDRVYF
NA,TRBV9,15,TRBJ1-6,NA,TGTGCCAGCAGCGGAGGAAGTTCCTATAATTCACCCCTCCACTTT,CASSGGSSYNSPLHF
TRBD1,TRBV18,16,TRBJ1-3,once,TGTGCCAGCTCACCTCCAGGGGGGACCTCTGGAAACACCATATATTTT,CASSPPGGTSGNTIYF
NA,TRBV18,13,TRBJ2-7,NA,TGTGCCAGCTCATTGCAGGGAGAGGGCGAGCAGTACTTC,CASSLQGEGEQYF
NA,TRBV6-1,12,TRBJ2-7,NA,TGTGCCAGCAGTGCCAGTACCTACGAGCAGTACTTC,CASSASTYEQYF
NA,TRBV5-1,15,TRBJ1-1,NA,TGCGCCAGCAGCTTGGTACCTGGGGGGGACACTGAAGCTTTCTTT,CASSLVPGGDTEAFF
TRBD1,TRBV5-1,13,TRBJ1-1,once,TGCGCCAGCAGCTTGGTCCGGGACAGGGAAGCTTTCTTT,CASSLVRDREAFF
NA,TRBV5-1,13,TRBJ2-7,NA,TGCGCCAGCAGCCCCCTGAGGGACAACGAGCAGTACTTC,CASSPLRDNEQYF
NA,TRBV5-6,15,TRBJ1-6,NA,TGTGCCAGCAGCTTACTGTCAGCCGCTAATTCACCCCTCCACTTT,CASSLLSAANSPLHF
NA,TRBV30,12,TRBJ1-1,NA,TGTGCCTGGAGTGTAGGGAACACTGAAGCTTTCTTT,CAWSVGNTEAFF
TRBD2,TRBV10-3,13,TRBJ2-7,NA,TGTGCCATCAGCGGGCTTAGCGGGTACGAGCAGTACTTC,CAISGLSGYEQYF
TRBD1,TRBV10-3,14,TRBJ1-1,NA,TGTGCCTCAAGGACAGGGGTGGGAAGCACTGAAGCTTTCTTT,CASRTGVGSTEAFF
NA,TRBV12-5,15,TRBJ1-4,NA,TGTGCTAGTGGCCGTTCGGGAGCGACGGATGAAAAACTGTTTTTT,CASGRSGATDEKLFF
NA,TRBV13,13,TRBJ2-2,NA,TGTGCCAGCAGCCAAGTCCGTGACGGGGAGCTGTTTTTT,CASSQVRDGELFF
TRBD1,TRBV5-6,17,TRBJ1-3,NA,TGTGCCAGCAAGGACAGGGGATTAAAGAGATCTGGAAACACCATATATTTT,CASKDRGLKRSGNTIYF
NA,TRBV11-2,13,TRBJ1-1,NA,TGTGCCAGCAGCTCCCTTGTGGATACTGAAGCTTTCTTT,CASSSLVDTEAFF
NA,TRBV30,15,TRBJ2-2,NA,TGTGCCTGGATTGGCGGGCGAGCGAACACCGGGGAGCTGTTTTTT,CAWIGGRANTGELFF
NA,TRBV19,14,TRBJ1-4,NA,TGTGCCAGTAGTAGTCTTTTTGGGAATGAAAAACTGTTTTTT,CASSSLFGNEKLFF
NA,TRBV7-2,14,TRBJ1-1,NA,TGTGCCAGCAGCCGAAGGGGGATGAACACTGAAGCTTTCTTT,CASSRRGMNTEAFF
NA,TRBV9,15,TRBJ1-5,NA,TGTGCCAGCAGCGGTCAGGATTATAGCAATCAGCCCCAGCATTTT,CASSGQDYSNQPQHF
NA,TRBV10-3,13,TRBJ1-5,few,TGTGCCATCAGGGGCCGACCTGATCAGCCCCAGCATTTT,CAIRGRPDQPQHF
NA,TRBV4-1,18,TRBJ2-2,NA,TGCGCCAGCAGCCAAGAAGGGAAGCGGGCAATCAACACCGGGGAGCTGTTTTTT,CASSQEGKRAINTGELFF
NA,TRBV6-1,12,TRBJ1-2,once,TGTGCCAGCGTCGGATCCTCCTATGGCTACACCTTC,CASVGSSYGYTF
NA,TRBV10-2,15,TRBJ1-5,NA,TGCGCCAGTCTCTCCGGAAGTTATAGCAATCAGCCCCAGCATTTT,CASLSGSYSNQPQHF
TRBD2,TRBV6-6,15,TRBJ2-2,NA,TGTGCCAGCAGTTCCCTAGCGGATCTCACCGGGGAGCTGTTTTTT,CASSSLADLTGELFF
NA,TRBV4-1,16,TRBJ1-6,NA,TGCGCCAGCAGCCATGTAGGGACCCCATATAATTCACCCCTCCACTTT,CASSHVGTPYNSPLHF
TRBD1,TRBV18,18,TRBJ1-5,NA,TGTGCCAGCTCACCACTGGGACAGGGGGCGGTGAGCAATCAGCCCCAGCATTTT,CASSPLGQGAVSNQPQHF
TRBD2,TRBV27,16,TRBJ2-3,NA,TGTGCCAGCACCCCTGGACCAGGACTAGGCACAGATACGCAGTATTTT,CASTPGPGLGTDTQYF
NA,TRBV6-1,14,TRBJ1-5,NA,TGTGCCAGCAGGGACAGATATAGCAATCAGCCCCAGCATTTT,CASRDRYSNQPQHF
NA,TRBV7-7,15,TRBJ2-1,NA,TGTGCCAGCAGCTTAGGTGCAGGGGTGGGCAATGAGCAGTTCTTC,CASSLGAGVGNEQFF
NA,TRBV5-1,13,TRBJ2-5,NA,TGCGCCAGCAGCGGGTCGAAGCAAGAGACCCAGTACTTC,CASSGSKQETQYF
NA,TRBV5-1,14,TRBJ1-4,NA,TGCGCCAGCAGCTGGAGGGATTCTAATGAAAAACTGTTTTTT,CASSWRDSNEKLFF
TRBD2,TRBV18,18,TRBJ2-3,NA,TGTGCCAGCTCACCGCTCGGGACTAGCGGTAGCAGCACAGATACGCAGTATTTT,CASSPLGTSGSSTDTQYF
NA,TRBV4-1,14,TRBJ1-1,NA,TGCGCCAGCAGCGTAGGGCATGGAGACACTGAAGCTTTCTTT,CASSVGHGDTEAFF
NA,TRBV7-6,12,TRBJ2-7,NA,TGTGCCAGCAGCTCGTGGGGGGTCGAGCAGTACTTC,CASSSWGVEQYF
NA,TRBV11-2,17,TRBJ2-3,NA,TGTGCCAGCAGCTTAGATGGGGCAGGGTTGAACACAGATACGCAGTATTTT,CASSLDGAGLNTDTQYF
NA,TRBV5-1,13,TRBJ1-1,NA,TGCGCCAGCAGCGAACAGCCGAACACTGAAGCTTTCTTT,CASSEQPNTEAFF